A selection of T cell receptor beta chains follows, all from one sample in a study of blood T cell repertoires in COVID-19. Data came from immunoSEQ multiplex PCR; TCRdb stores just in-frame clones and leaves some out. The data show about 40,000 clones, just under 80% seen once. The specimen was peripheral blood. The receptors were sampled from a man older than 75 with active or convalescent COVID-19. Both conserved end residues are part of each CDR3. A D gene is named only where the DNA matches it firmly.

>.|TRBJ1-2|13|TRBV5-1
CASSIGTEGGYTF
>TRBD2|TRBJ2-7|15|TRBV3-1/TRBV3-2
CASSNPLAGRYEQYF
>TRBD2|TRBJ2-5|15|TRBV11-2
CASSGSTSGDETQYF
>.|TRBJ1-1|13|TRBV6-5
CASSRQENTEAFF
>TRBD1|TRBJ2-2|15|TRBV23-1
CASTPGQGNTGELFF
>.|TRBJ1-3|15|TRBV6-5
CASSQQYPAGNTIYF
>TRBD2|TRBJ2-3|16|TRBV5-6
CASSSVIPSGPDTQYF
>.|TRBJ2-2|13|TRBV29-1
CSVGLASAGELFF
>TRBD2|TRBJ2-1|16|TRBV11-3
CASSLSGAGVYNEQFF
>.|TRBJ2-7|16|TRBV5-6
CASSLGGLPISYEQYF
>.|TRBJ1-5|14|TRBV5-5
CASSLGQPNQRQHF
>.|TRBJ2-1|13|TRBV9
CASSPRQANEQFF
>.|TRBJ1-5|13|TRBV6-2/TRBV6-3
CASSYRGGQPQHF
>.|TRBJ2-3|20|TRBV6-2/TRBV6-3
CASSYPSGNRGFLTTDTQYF
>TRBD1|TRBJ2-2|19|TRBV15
CATSRDPGQGAVIPGELFF
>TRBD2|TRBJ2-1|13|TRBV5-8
CASSLRIAGGEFF
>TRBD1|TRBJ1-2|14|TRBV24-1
CATSEADRVYGYTF
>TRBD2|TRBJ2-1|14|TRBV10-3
CATRTSGSINEQFF
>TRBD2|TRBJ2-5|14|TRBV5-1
CASSAGGEVETQYF
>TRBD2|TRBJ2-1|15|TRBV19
CASTPGTSGYNEQFF
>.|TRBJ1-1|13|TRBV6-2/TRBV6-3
CASSYQGNTEAFF
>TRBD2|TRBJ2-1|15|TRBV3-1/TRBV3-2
CASSRTSGGGNEQFF
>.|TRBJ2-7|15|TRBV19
CASREASANSYEQYF
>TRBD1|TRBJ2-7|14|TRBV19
CASSVSGTGSEQYF
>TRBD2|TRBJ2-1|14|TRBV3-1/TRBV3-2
CASSRGGGIAEQFF
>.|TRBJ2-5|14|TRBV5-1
CASKGGGVQETQYF
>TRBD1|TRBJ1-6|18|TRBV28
CASRGTGKASSYNSPLHF
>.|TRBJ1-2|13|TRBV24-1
CATSDFDKVGYTF
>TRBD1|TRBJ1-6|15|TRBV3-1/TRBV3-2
CASSPGQPYNSPLHF
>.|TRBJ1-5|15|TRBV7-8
CASNQAGGANQPQHF
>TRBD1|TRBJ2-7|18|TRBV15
CATSRDPRQGRSSYEQYF
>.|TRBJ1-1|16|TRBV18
CASSPGGADLYTEAFF
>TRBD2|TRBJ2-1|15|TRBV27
CASTISGRAYNEQFF
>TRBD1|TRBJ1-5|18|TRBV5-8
CASSNGQAKHLGNQPQHF
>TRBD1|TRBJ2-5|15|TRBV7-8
CASSLEGQGGETQYF
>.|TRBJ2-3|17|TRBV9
CASSVYDGGLSTDTQYF
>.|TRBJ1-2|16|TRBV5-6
CASSLIRRRVGYGYTF
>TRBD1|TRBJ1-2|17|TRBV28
CASSQGQGLLGTYGYTF
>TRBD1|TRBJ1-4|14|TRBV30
CAWRIQGASEKLFF
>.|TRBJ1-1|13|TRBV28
CASSLRGRTEAFF
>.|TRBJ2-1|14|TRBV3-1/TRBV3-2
CASSLTQLPGEQFF
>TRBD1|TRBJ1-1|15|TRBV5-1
CASSGRTGLDTEAFF
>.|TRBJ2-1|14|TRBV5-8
CASSSTDRFNEQFF
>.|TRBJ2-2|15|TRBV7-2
CASSSQGYNTGELFF
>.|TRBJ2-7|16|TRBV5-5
CASSLAGLGGGNEQYF
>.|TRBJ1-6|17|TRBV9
CASSPEGGSSYNSPLHF
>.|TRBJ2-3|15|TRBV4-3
CASSQDQAAADTQYF
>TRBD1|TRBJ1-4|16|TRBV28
CASKALGTGFNEKLFF
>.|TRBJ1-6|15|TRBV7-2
CASSLTLGENSPLHF
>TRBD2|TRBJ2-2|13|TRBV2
CAGLAGVGGELFF
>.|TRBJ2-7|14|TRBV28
CASIAGQSSYEQYF
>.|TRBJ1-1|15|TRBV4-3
CASSQTLRGGTEAFF
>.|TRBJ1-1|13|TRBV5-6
CASSLAGNTEAFF
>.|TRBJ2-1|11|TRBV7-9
CASSLTGEQFF
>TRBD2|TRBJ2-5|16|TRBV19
CASSMLRSGGQETQYF
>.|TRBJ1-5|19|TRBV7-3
CASSPTPTGKGFGNQPQHF
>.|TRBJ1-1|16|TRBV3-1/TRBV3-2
CASSSRLGVRGAEAFF
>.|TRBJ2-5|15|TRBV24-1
CATSGGRAKQETQYF
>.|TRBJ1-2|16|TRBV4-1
CASSQDTAPQGNGYTF